This T cell receptor beta chain stems from a study of blood T cell repertoires in COVID-19. Study in general: Acute-phase and convalescent COVID-19 samples originated in the United States, Italy and Spain. The analysed material was cDNA or gDNA that came from T cells, B-cell-depleted T cells, or PBMCs.

Original handling: Reference gene primer amplification yielded estimated nucleated cell counts. The data were produced by immunoSEQ multiplex PCR, yet TCRdb's version contains in-frame clones alone and is incomplete. The D gene and trimming were derived from the DNA, and the V and J assignments and clone size from that table. The sample includes 390,000 or so clones, around 86% seen only once; the top ten take approximately 1.4%. Germline V gene lookup returns CDR1 SEHNR and CDR2 FQNEAQ (reference sequence). The length of the CDR3 is 13 residues. The V end lost 8 bases, the J end lost 0 bases, and 8 bases lay between the germline ends.

The sequence came from a woman aged 25 to 39 with active or convalescent COVID-19. The chain links TRBV7-9 to TRBJ1-3; D unclear. Sequenced material: peripheral blood. The CDR3 DNA reads TGTGCCAGCGCGGGCACCTCTGGAAACACCATATATTTT. The encoded protein is CASAGTSGNTIYF.